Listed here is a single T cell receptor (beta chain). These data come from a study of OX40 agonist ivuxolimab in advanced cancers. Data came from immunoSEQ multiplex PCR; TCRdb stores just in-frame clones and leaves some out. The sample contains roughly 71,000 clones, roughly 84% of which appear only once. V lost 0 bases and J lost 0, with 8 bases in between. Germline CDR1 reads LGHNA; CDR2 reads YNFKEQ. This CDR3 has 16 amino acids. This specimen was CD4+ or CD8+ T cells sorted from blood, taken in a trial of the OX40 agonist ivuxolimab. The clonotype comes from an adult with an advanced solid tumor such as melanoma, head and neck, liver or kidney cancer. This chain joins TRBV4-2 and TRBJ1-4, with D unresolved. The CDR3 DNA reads TGTGCCAGCAGCCAAGAACCGGCCGCAACTAATGAAAAACTGTTTTTT. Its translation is CASSQEPAATNEKLFF.